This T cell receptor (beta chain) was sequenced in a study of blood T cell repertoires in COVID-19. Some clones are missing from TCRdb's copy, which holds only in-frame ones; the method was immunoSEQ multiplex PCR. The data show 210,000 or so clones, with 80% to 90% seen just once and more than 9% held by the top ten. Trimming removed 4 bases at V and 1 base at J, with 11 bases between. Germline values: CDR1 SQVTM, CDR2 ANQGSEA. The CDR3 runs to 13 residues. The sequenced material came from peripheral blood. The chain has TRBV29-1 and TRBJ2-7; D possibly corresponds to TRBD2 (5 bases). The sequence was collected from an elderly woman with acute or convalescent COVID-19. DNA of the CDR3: TGCAGCGTTGGCGTCCGAGGGTCCTACGAGCAGTACTTC. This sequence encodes CSVGVRGSYEQYF.